Presented here are 21 T cell receptor beta chains from one specimen sequenced in a study of OX40 agonist ivuxolimab in advanced cancers. Clones were read by immunoSEQ multiplex PCR, and TCRdb kept only the in-frame ones, dropping some. The table records approximately 13,000 clones, around four fifths of them present only once. The sequenced sample was CD4+ or CD8+ T cells sorted from blood, obtained in a trial of the OX40 agonist ivuxolimab. Source of these receptors: an adult with an advanced solid tumor such as melanoma, head and neck, liver or kidney cancer.

The rearrangement joins TRBV6-5 to TRBJ2-3, with D perhaps matching TRBD1 (5 bases). V lost 0 bases, J lost 3 bases, and 7 bases lay in between. CDR3 size: 14 residues. From germline, CDR1 is MNHEY and CDR2 SVGAGI. Here the CDR3 reads CASSYSQGTDTQYF. The CDR3 nucleotides are TGTGCCAGCAGTTACTCCCAGGGTACAGATACGCAGTATTTT.

This chain links TRBV10-3 with TRBJ2-1, with D possibly TRBD1 on 6 matching bases. This CDR3 contains 13 residues. The germline gives CDR1 ENHRY, CDR2 SYGVKD. V dropped 0 bases and J dropped 7 bases, with 7 bases sitting between them. The CDR3 reads CAISESGGNEQFF. CDR3 DNA: TGTGCCATCAGTGAGTCAGGGGGTAATGAGCAGTTCTTC.

The V gene is TRBV5-1, the J gene TRBJ1-1; D remains unclear. The CDR3 sequence is 14 residues long. The germline V gene encodes CDR1 SGHRS and CDR2 YFSETQ. Trimming took 2 bases from V and 0 from J, leaving 8 bases between them. The CDR3 loop reads CASSFLDLNTEAFF. CDR3 nucleotide sequence: TGCGCCAGCAGCTTTCTAGACTTGAACACTGAAGCTTTCTTT.

The V gene is TRBV4-1, the J gene TRBJ2-7, with TRBD2 identical over 7 bases. CDR1 and CDR2 (germline): MGHRA, YSYEKL. V was pared by 0 bases and J by 3 bases, with 2 bases of the junction left unmatched. The CDR3 consists of 14 residues. CDR3 coding DNA: TGCGCCAGCAGCCAAGATGGGGACTACTACGAGCAGTACTTC. It specifies CASSQDGDYYEQYF.

The chain carries TRBV19 and TRBJ2-7; TRBD2 might be the D (7 bases). Germline values: CDR1 LNHDA, CDR2 SQIVND (reference sequence). V dropped 6 bases and J dropped 7 bases, with 19 bases sitting between them. This CDR3 is built from 14 residues. The CDR3, as DNA: TGTGCCAGTAGCTGGGAGGGGGGCTTCGGTGAGCAGTACTTC. Its protein is CASSWEGGFGEQYF.

This chain links TRBV6-5 with TRBJ1-2, with 10 bases aligning to TRBD1. V lost 6 bases, J lost 4 bases, and 8 bases stayed unmatched. Germline V gene lookup returns CDR1 MNHEY and CDR2 SVGAGI. The CDR3 contains 15 residues. The CDR3 sequence is CASRGQGTPTYGYTF. DNA for the CDR3: TGTGCCAGCAGGGGACAGGGGACCCCCACCTATGGCTACACCTTC.

The chain employs TRBV30 and TRBJ1-2, with no clear D. V was trimmed by 0 bases and J by 0 bases, leaving 8 bases between them. The CDR3 covers 14 residues. The V gene's germline CDR1 is GTSNPN and CDR2 SVGIG (reference sequence). The CDR3 loop reads CAWSVVGANYGYTF. In DNA, the CDR3 is TGTGCCTGGAGTGTAGTCGGAGCTAACTATGGCTACACCTTC.

The rearrangement joins TRBV9 to TRBJ2-3; 9 nucleotides agree with TRBD2. CDR1 is SGDLS, CDR2 YYNGEE, per germline. CDR3 size: 15 residues. V lost 0 bases, J lost 6 bases, and 5 bases stayed unmatched. CDR3 amino acids: CASSVEPSGVDTQYF. The CDR3 bases are TGTGCCAGCAGCGTAGAGCCTAGCGGGGTCGATACGCAGTATTTT.

Only one count was recorded for this clone. The genes are TRBV4-1 and TRBJ2-1; TRBD2 matches 9 bases. Germline trimming cut 0 bases from V and 0 bases from J; bases unmatched to any gene: 6. The germline V gene has CDR1 MGHRA and CDR2 YSYEKL. The CDR3 has 18 amino acids. The CDR3 protein is CASSQDASGVSSYNEQFF. DNA for the CDR3: TGCGCCAGCAGCCAAGATGCTAGCGGGGTTAGCTCCTACAATGAGCAGTTCTTC.

This clone showed up just a few times. This rearrangement joins TRBV6-6 to TRBJ2-3, with D perhaps TRBD1 or TRBD2 (6 bases each). Trimming stripped 7 bases from V and 6 bases from J, with 20 bases between. This CDR3 spans 15 amino acids. CDR1 MNHNY and CDR2 SVGAGI come from the germline V gene (reference sequence). CDR3: CASTQGAEGVDTQYF. The CDR3 bases are TGTGCCAGCACCCAAGGAGCGGAGGGGGTGGATACGCAGTATTTT.

Judged by abundance, this clone is medium-sized. The chain links TRBV19 to TRBJ2-5; a weak D match, TRBD2 (6 bases). The length of the CDR3 is 15 residues. The germline V gene encodes CDR1 LNHDA and CDR2 SQIVND (reference sequence). V was trimmed by 1 base and J by 3 bases, leaving 12 bases between them. The CDR3 sequence: CASSIGGTWEETQYF. CDR3 nucleotides: TGTGCCAGTAGTATAGGAGGGACTTGGGAAGAGACCCAGTACTTC.

In its sample, this clone is medium-sized. The V and J genes are TRBV2 and TRBJ2-5; a weak D match, TRBD1 (6 bases). The CDR3 sequence is 14 residues long. V was shortened by 6 bases and J by 1 base, with 12 bases between the two germline ends. The germline V gene encodes CDR1 SNHLY and CDR2 FYNNEI. CDR3 region: CASSTSDSQETQYF. The CDR3 DNA is TGTGCCAGCAGCACCTCGGACAGCCAAGAGACCCAGTACTTC.

The chain is built from TRBV6-5 and TRBJ2-7; tentative D call: TRBD1 (6 bases). Trimming stripped 2 bases from V and 3 bases from J, with 14 bases between. This CDR3 has 15 amino acids. Per the germline V gene, CDR1 is MNHEY and CDR2 is SVGAGI. Written as DNA, the CDR3 is TGTGCCAGCAGTTACGGCAGGGGAATGTACTACGAGCAGTACTTC. Translation: CASSYGRGMYYEQYF.

The chain joins TRBV7-9 to TRBJ2-2; either TRBD1 or TRBD2 may supply D (5 bases each). Germline CDR1 and CDR2: SEHNR and FQNEAQ (reference sequence). V dropped 4 bases and J dropped 5 bases, with 17 bases sitting between them. This CDR3 spans 16 amino acids. CDR3 nucleotides: TGTGCCAGCAGCTCACTCAGGGACGGAGAAACCGGGGAGCTGTTTTTT. Translating gives CASSSLRDGETGELFF. Using reference TRBV7-9 and TRBJ2-2 for the parts outside the CDR3, the full variable domain is DTGVSQNPRHKITKRGQNVTFRCDPISEHNRLYWYRQTLGQGPEFLTYFQNEAQLEKSRLLSDRFSAERPKGSFSTLEIQRTEQGDSAMYLCASSSLRDGETGELFFGEGSRLTVL.

The chain recombines TRBV5-8 with TRBJ2-5, with a weak D call TRBD2 (7 bases). The DNA end is a closer match to TRBJ2-7, so the J assignment may be wrong. The CDR3 consists of 16 residues. Germline lookup yields CDR1 SGHTS and CDR2 YDEGEE. CDR3 region: CASSLHPRGALGEQYF. The CDR3 bases are TGTGCCAGCAGCTTGCACCCACGGGGGGCGCTGGGCGAGCAGTACTTC.

This clone has just a few counts. V usage is TRBV5-1 and J usage is TRBJ2-7, with a weak D call TRBD1 (5 bases). CDR3 length: 14 residues. Germline V gene lookup returns CDR1 SGHRS and CDR2 YFSETQ. The V gene lost 0 bases and the J gene lost 3 bases, with 10 bases spanning the gap. CDR3 sequence reads: CASSLEWGNYEQYF. The CDR3 bases are TGCGCCAGCAGCTTGGAGTGGGGCAACTACGAGCAGTACTTC. The whole variable domain, filled in from reference TRBV5-1 and TRBJ2-7, reads KAGVTQTPRYLIKTRGQQVTLSCSPISGHRSVSWYQQTPGQGLQFLFEYFSETQRNKGNFPGRFSGRQFSNSRSEMNVSTLELGDSALYLCASSLEWGNYEQYFGPGTRLTVT.

The CDR3 protein is CASGVYNEQFF. DNA for the CDR3: TGTGCCAGTGGGGTGTACAATGAGCAGTTCTTC. This chain joins TRBV19 and TRBJ2-1; D uncertain. V was shortened by 8 bases and J by 4 bases, with 6 bases between the two germline ends. CDR3 length: 11 residues. Germline V gene lookup returns CDR1 LNHDA and CDR2 SQIVND (reference sequence). The full variable domain, with the rest looked up from reference TRBV19 and TRBJ2-1, is DGGITQSPKYLFRKEGQNVTLSCEQNLNHDAMYWYRQDPGQGLRLIYYSQIVNDFQKGDIAEGYSVSREKKESFPLTVTSAQKNPTAFYLCASGVYNEQFFGPGTRLTVL.

This clone was counted between two and nine times. V and J are TRBV5-6 and TRBJ1-4; maybe TRBD1 (5 bases). This CDR3 contains 13 residues. In germline, CDR1 is SGHDT, CDR2 YYEEEE. Trimming left V 4 bases short and J 7 bases short, with 11 bases between. The CDR3 sequence: CASSRGTGEKLFF. The CDR3 coding sequence is TGTGCCAGCAGCCGGGGGACGGGTGAAAAACTGTTTTTT.

The chain has TRBV7-2 and TRBJ2-1; D uncertain. Trimming cost V 1 base and J 10 bases, with 8 bases left between them. There are 12 residues in the CDR3. Looked up from germline, CDR1 is SGHTA and CDR2 is FQGNSA. The CDR3 spells CASSLDYREQFF. The CDR3 DNA reads as TGTGCCAGCAGCTTAGACTATCGCGAGCAGTTCTTC.

As DNA, the CDR3 is TGTGCCAGCAGCCAAATGGCGTCGATGACCGGGGAGCTGTTTTTT. Protein: CASSQMASMTGELFF. The rearrangement uses TRBV14 and TRBJ2-2; D gene uncertain. Germline V CDR1 and CDR2: SGHDN, FVKESK. The V and J ends lost 2 bases and 5 bases respectively, with 12 bases between them. The CDR3 totals 15 residues. Variable domain in full (rest from reference TRBV14 and TRBJ2-2): EAGVTQFPSHSVIEKGQTVTLRCDPISGHDNLYWYRRVMGKEIKFLLHFVKESKQDESGMPNNRFLAERTGGTYSTLKVQPAELEDSGVYFCASSQMASMTGELFFGEGSRLTVL.

The chain joins TRBV5-4 to TRBJ1-3; 10 bases line up with TRBD1. This CDR3 has 16 residues. V lost 3 bases and J lost 3; bases outside the gene matches: 6. The germline V gene has CDR1 SGHNT and CDR2 YYREEE (reference sequence). This CDR3 is CASSSNDRGHGNTIYF. The CDR3 region has the DNA TGTGCCAGCAGCTCAAACGACAGGGGGCATGGAAACACCATATATTTT.